This TCR beta chain was captured in a study of post-analysis software for immune sequencing data. Study-wide results and limits: Compared against controls, patients with multiple sclerosis displayed significantly lower normalized Chao1 diversity. Elevated frequency relative to controls characterized several TRBV segments in patients, TRBV5-6, TRBV5-1 and TRBV20-1 among them.

Unique molecular identifiers had been added to the TCR beta cDNA libraries. TCRdb redid the calling of the PCR reads with MiXCR, one entry per CDR3 protein. Of about 500,000 distinct CDR3 sequences in the sample, roughly 45% were seen once. V lost 0 bases and J 4 bases, leaving 9 bases between the germline ends. Germline V CDR1 and CDR2: DFQATT, SNEGSKA (reference sequence). CDR3 size: 13 residues. This clonotype was observed a few times. The target antigen is unknown. This TCR was sampled from a girl aged 10-17 years with multiple sclerosis. V is TRBV20-1 and J is TRBJ1-2; D is possibly TRBD1 (5 bases). Sequencing was done on a sample of blood. DNA of the CDR3: TGCAGTGCTAGAGATACCCAGGGCTATGGCTACACCTTC. It is translated as CSARDTQGYGYTF.